This T cell receptor (beta chain) was identified during a study of identical twins. Notes on the study in general: Zero-insertion analyses might be partly confounded by invariant T cells like MAIT and iNKT.

One entry per CDR3 protein, called by TCRdb with MiXCR from the 5' RACE reads. Here the sample spans under 800,000 distinct CDR3 sequences, around 20% being singletons. The germline CDR1 and CDR2 sequences are LGHNA and YNFKEQ. V was clipped by 0 bases and J by 13 bases, with 15 bases between them. The CDR3 is 13 amino acids. With respect to this clonotype: Its specificity is not known.

Healthy Caucasian individuals made up all the donors. The sample was also linked to a second study, of T cells expressing NK-cell markers.

This chain joins TRBV4-2 and TRBJ2-5, with D unclear. This sequence was found in a woman aged 18-30 years in good health. Source material: PBMCs. CDR3 nucleotides: TGTGCCAGCAGCCAAGATATAGCCTACCCGGGGTACTTC. This gives the protein CASSQDIAYPGYF.